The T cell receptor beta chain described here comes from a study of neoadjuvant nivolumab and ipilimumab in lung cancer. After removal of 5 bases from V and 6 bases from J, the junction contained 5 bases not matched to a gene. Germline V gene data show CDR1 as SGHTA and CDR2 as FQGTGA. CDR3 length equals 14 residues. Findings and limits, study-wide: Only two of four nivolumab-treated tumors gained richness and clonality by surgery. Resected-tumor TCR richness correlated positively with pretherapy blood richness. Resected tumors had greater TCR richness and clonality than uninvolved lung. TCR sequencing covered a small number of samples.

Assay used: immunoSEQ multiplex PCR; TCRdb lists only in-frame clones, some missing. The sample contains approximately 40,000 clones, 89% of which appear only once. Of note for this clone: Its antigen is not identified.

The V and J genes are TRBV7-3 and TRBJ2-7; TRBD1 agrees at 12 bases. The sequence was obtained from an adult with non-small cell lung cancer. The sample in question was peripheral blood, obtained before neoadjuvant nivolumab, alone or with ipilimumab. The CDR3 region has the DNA TGTGCCAGCAGCGCCGGGACAGGGGGCTCCGAGCAGTACTTC. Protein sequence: CASSAGTGGSEQYF. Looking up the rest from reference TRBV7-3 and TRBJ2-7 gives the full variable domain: GAGVSQTPSNKVTEKGKYVELRCDPISGHTALYWYRQSLGQGPEFLIYFQGTGAADDSGLPNDRFFAVRPEGSVSTLKIQRTERGDSAVYLCASSAGTGGSEQYFGPGTRLTVT.